Listed here are 13 T cell receptor beta chains from one sample, sequenced in a study of CD8+CD57+ T cells in acquired aplastic anemia. Genomic DNA provided the template from which TCR beta VDJ and CDR3 profiles were obtained. In TCRdb, the reads were re-called with MiXCR into one record per CDR3 protein. Among 400,000 to 600,000 distinct CDR3 sequences listed, around 30% were seen once. Those patients picked for sequencing had displayed CD8+CD57+ cell expansion on flow cytometry. Input material: sorted CD4+, CD8+, or CD8+CD57+ T cells (not recorded which) from PBMCs. All receptors derive from a human donor with aplastic anemia.

The chain links TRBV4-3 to TRBJ2-3; no definite D call. The CDR3 covers 13 residues. Trimming took 1 base from V and 3 from J, leaving 5 bases between them. The V gene's germline CDR1 is LGHNA and CDR2 YSLEER. CDR3 residues: CASSQGLTDTQYF. The CDR3 DNA reads TGCGCCAGCAGCCAAGGTCTAACAGATACGCAGTATTTT.

This clonotype has just a few counts. The J gene is TRBJ1-5, the V gene TRBV7-9; tentatively, D is TRBD1 (5 bases). Germline V CDR1 and CDR2: SEHNR, FQNEAQ (reference sequence). With 1 base removed from V and 7 bases from J, the gap between germline ends came to 5 bases. There are 12 residues in the CDR3. This chain's CDR3 is CASSLEGQPQHF. CDR3 DNA: TGTGCCAGCAGCTTAGAGGGGCAGCCCCAGCATTTT.

This clonotype appeared many times. DNA of the CDR3: TGTGCCAGCAGTTTCGAGGAGGGCTACGAGCAGTACTTC. Its protein product is CASSFEEGYEQYF. This chain connects TRBV12-3 or TRBV12-4 to TRBJ2-7; D is perhaps TRBD2 (6 bases). CDR3 size: 13 residues. V gave up 3 bases and J gave up 3 bases, with 9 bases separating them.

The chain links TRBV2 to TRBJ2-7; D might be TRBD1 (5 bases). The CDR3 loop spans 14 amino acids. V lost 6 bases to trimming and J lost 3 bases, with 15 bases between them. The germline V gene has CDR1 SNHLY and CDR2 FYNNEI. Here the CDR3 reads CASSRTDSFYEQYF. CDR3 nucleotides: TGTGCCAGCAGCCGCACCGACAGCTTCTACGAGCAGTACTTC.

This chain joins TRBV2 and TRBJ1-2; possibly TRBD1 for D (6 bases). The V gene's germline CDR1 is SNHLY and CDR2 FYNNEI. The CDR3 is made up of 13 amino acids. Trimming took off 7 bases at V and 5 bases at J, with 14 bases between the two ends. The CDR3 DNA sequence: TGTGCCAGCAATCCGGGAGGGGGATATGGCTACACCTTC. Protein product: CASNPGGGYGYTF.

V gene TRBV19 combines with J gene TRBJ2-7; 11 nucleotides align to TRBD2. Trimming removed 5 bases from V and 2 bases from J; junction bases left unmatched: 8. Germline loops: CDR1 LNHDA, CDR2 SQIVND (reference sequence). The CDR3 extends over 16 amino acids. CDR3 region: CASSFGPLAGAYEQYF. The CDR3 region has the DNA TGTGCCAGTAGTTTCGGTCCACTAGCGGGGGCCTACGAGCAGTACTTC.

Many counts were recorded for this clonotype. The rearrangement uses TRBV20-1 and TRBJ1-6; 7 bases align to TRBD1. The CDR3 sequence is 14 residues long. In germline, CDR1 is DFQATT, CDR2 SNEGSKA (reference sequence). V shed 8 bases and J 4 bases; nucleotides not matched to a gene: 8. CDR3: CSPLGGQYNSPLHF. In DNA, the CDR3 is TGCAGTCCCTTAGGGGGCCAATATAATTCACCCCTCCACTTT.

The chain recombines TRBV7-3 with TRBJ2-2; D is undetermined. The V gene lost 1 base and the J gene lost 4 bases, with 16 bases spanning the gap. Germline lookup yields CDR1 SGHTA and CDR2 FQGTGA. CDR3 length: 17 amino acids. The CDR3 nucleotides are TGTGCCAGCAGCTTAATGCCCCCGTTGCAAACCACCGGGGAGCTGTTTTTT. Translated: CASSLMPPLQTTGELFF.

This clonotype was detected ten times or more. The CDR3 sequence is CSARDWGFQRGEQYF. In DNA, the CDR3 is TGCAGTGCTAGAGATTGGGGGTTTCAGCGTGGCGAGCAGTACTTC. The chain links TRBV20-1 to TRBJ2-7; D tentatively reads TRBD1 or TRBD2 (5 bases each). The CDR3 contains 15 residues. V shed 0 bases and J shed 6 bases, with 18 bases lying between them. Germline CDR1 is DFQATT and CDR2 is SNEGSKA (reference sequence).

This clonotype was detected a few times. The genes are TRBV6-5 and TRBJ1-1; D possibly corresponds to TRBD1 (6 bases). V lost 2 bases and J 5 bases, leaving 9 bases between the germline ends. The CDR3 is 13 amino acids. Germline assignment: CDR1 MNHEY and CDR2 SVGAGI. CDR3 nucleotides: TGTGCCAGCAGTTACGGAGGGGGGACTGAAGCTTTCTTT. This codes for CASSYGGGTEAFF.

This clonotype was picked up many times. V usage is TRBV6-6 and J usage is TRBJ1-2, with D perhaps TRBD1 (5 bases). CDR3 size: 14 residues. Germline loops: CDR1 MNHNY, CDR2 SVGAGI (reference sequence). The ends were cut back, 2 bases at V and 7 bases at J, with 14 bases in the middle. CDR3 in DNA: TGTGCCAGCAGTTACGCCCGCTCGGGGGGTGGCTACACCTTC. Translation: CASSYARSGGGYTF.

This clonotype has a count of ten or more. V is TRBV7-2 and J is TRBJ2-7; D might be TRBD2 (7 bases). Trimming shortened V by 1 base and J by 5 bases, and 12 bases separated the two germline ends. This CDR3 spans 14 amino acids. CDR1 and CDR2 (germline): SGHTA, FQGNSA. CDR3 DNA sequence: TGTGCCAGCAGCTTAGGCGGGGGCGAGGACGAGCAGTACTTC. Its protein product is CASSLGGGEDEQYF.

The chain combines TRBV19 with TRBJ2-3; D may be TRBD2 (5 bases). The CDR3 spans 15 residues. Germline V gives CDR1 LNHDA, CDR2 SQIVND (reference sequence). The germline V and J ends were trimmed by 11 bases and 1 base, with 19 bases remaining between them. CDR3: CAWKVRGLRTDTQYF. CDR3 DNA: TGTGCCTGGAAAGTACGGGGTCTCCGCACAGATACGCAGTATTTT.